This T cell receptor beta chain came from a study of cytomegalovirus exposure and HLA in healthy donors. Donors counted as nominally healthy when sampled, yet unrecorded immune exposures were likely. The PCR contained 60 Vbeta and 13 Jbeta primers. Generated by immunoSEQ multiplex PCR, the TCRdb table keeps only in-frame clones and is missing some. The sample lists 150,000 to 200,000 clones; 83% were seen once. Regarding the study as a whole: A later analysis linked about 17,000 TCR beta sequences to HLA alleles at 0.05 false discovery rate. Segments of the TCR beta V type were, in most cases, productive about 90% or about 30% of the time in an earlier analysis. A later analysis linked a missense DCLRE1C variant to TCR beta V- and J-gene trimming.

As for this clone: Its matching antigen is unknown.

Between the trimmed V and J ends, which lost 6 bases and 2 bases, there was a span of 13 bases. The germline gives CDR1 MDHEN, CDR2 SYDVKM. The CDR3 is made up of 14 amino acids. The chain links TRBV28 to TRBJ1-1, with D unclear. The sequencing input was PBMCs. The receptor's source is a man aged 50-59 years in good health and CMV-seropositive. In nucleotides, the CDR3 is TGTGCCAGCAGAGTCGGGGTGAGCAACACTGAAGCTTTCTTT. It encodes CASRVGVSNTEAFF.